One T cell receptor (beta chain) is described in this entry. Its target antigen remains unknown. Qualities for individual bases were not recorded, and no much larger clone is one base off. V is pared back by 0 bases and J by 6 bases, with 9 bases lying between the germline termini. From its cysteine to its phenylalanine, the CDR3 spans 13 amino acids. The sequence is cut down to CDR3 DNA, 39 bases in frame from base 1. CDR1 and CDR2 were assigned from the germline V gene as SGHRS and YFSETQ. These data are taken from a study of CD8+ T cells in alopecia areata (dated by TCRdb to 2016 to 2019). Study-wide context: High-throughput TCRbeta sequencing was used to examine T cell clonal expansion in alopecia areata in both the C3H/HeJ mouse model and human patients. RNA was extracted with the PAXgene miRNA kit for fixed scalp, the miRNeasy kit for PBMCs, and the RNeasy kit for mouse skin. immunoSEQ multiplex PCR using 35 Vbeta forward primers and 13 Jbeta reverse primers was used to amplify TCRbeta CDR3 regions. Clonality in the scalp was compared among normal scalp (n=4), patchy alopecia areata scalp (n=8), and alopecia totalis/universalis scalp (n=8). Human TCRbeta sequencing covered scalp tissue and sorted CD4+ and CD8+ peripheral blood T cells from patchy and totalis/universalis alopecia areata patients and healthy controls. What the work shows at the level of the full study, not this receptor alone: Unlike mouse skin, where gammadelta T cells dominate, normal human skin contains resident alphabeta T cells that get sequenced too, which complicates analysis of the scalp TCR repertoire. Compared with normal scalp, lesional scalp, particularly in alopecia totalis/universalis, had higher clonality and more expanded CD8+ clones, which suggests antigenic drive. Compared with mice, TCR sequences shared between patients were less clear, possibly partly because of HLA diversity across the patient population.

From alopecia areata patients, peripheral blood was collected along with lesional scalp punch biopsies. PBMCs were isolated by density centrifugation and stained for CD3, CD4 and CD8, after which CD4+ and CD8+ T cells were sorted on a FACSAria. The untreated alopecia areata patients were recruited through a multicenter biomarker study. In four to six patients from the biomarker study, blood CD8+ T cells were sorted further into NKG2D-low and NKG2D-high fractions. Preparation of the library involved the immunoSEQ multiplex PCR assay. For TCR sequencing, RNA was extracted from every sample and reverse transcribed into cDNA to serve as template. First-strand cDNA was synthesized using SuperScript III with a 2:1 mix of oligo-dT and random hexamers. A synthetic immune receptor repertoire was used to gauge amplification bias, and whatever bias remained was removed computationally. The authors processed their data as follows. Raw reads were preprocessed to remove errors, and CDR3 was defined by IMGT conventions from the conserved cysteine to phenylalanine. To get clonality, Shannon entropy was normalized by log2 of the number of productive unique TCRs and the result was subtracted from 1. Whether scalp clones were CD4 or CD8 was inferred by matching scalp TCRbeta sequences against CD4 and CD8 repertoires sorted from blood. TCRdb provides this immuneACCESS table in a form limited to in-frame rearrangements. Some clones are lacking; in checked studies, under half of them reflect an unresolved V gene, and why the rest are absent is not known. V and J calls and clone size are those listed in that table; D and trimming were worked out from the DNA. The sample table lists 95,000 to 120,000 clones, 55% to 70% of them with a count of one. The ten largest clones add up to more than 20% of the sample.

Sequencing was done on a sample of NKG2D-low CD8+ T cells sorted from blood. The cell subset or site label, as the study defines it: sorted CD8+ NKG2D-low blood T cells. The chain couples TRBV5-1 to TRBJ1-1; there is no confident call for the D gene. The TCR sequence derives from a human donor with alopecia areata. The CDR3 region: CASSLGQWAEAFF. The DNA reads TGCGCCAGCAGCTTGGGTCAGTGGGCTGAAGCTTTCTTT.